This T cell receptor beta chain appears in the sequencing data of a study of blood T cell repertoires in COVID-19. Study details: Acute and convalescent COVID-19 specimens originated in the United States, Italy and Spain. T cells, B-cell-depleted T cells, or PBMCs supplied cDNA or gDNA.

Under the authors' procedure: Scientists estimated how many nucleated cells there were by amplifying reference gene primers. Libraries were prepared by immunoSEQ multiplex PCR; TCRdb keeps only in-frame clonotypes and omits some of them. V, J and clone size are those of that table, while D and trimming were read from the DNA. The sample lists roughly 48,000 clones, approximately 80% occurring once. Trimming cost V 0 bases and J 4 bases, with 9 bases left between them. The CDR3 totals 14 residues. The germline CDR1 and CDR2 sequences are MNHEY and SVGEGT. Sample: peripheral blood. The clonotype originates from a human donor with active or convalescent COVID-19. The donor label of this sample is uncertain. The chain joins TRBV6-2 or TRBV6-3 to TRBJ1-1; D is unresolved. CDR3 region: CASSYSAGRTEAFF. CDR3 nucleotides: TGTGCCAGCAGTTACTCAGCGGGCCGCACTGAAGCTTTCTTT.